This TCR beta chain was recovered during a study of molecular identifiers for immune sequencing clone quantification. Sorted inputs of roughly 19,000 to 1,100,000 cells, with 10%, 30% or 50% RNA, yielded naive CD8 libraries. Naive CD8 T cell sorting was performed on the CD8+CD4-CCR7+CD45RA+ phenotype. For this clonotype: Its antigen is unknown.

The study, taken as a whole, reports: It was shown that clones above 20 RNA copies held over 99% of effector molecules, but under 1% in naive cells.

TCRdb itself ran the PCR reads through MiXCR, one entry per CDR3 protein. The sample consists of 460,000 or so distinct CDR3 sequences, 20% to 25% of them appearing once. Sequencing was carried out using naive CD8+ T cells from blood, with Jurkat cell RNA spiked in. Subset in this sample: FACS-sorted CD8+CD4-CCR7+CD45RA+ naive T cells. The receptor was isolated from a human donor in good health. Some libraries in this study had Jurkat cell RNA spiked in.

The CDR3 DNA reads as TGTGCCAGCAGTGGGTGGGGGTTAACTGAGCCCCAGCATTTT. It yields the protein CASSGWGLTEPQHF. This chain links TRBV6-6 with TRBJ1-5; D is perhaps TRBD1 (5 bases). Germline V gene lookup returns CDR1 MNHNY and CDR2 SVGAGI (reference sequence). With 5 bases removed from V and 8 bases from J, the gap between germline ends came to 16 bases. This CDR3 is 14 amino acids long.